The text below deals with one T cell receptor beta chain. Its matching antigen is unknown. Whereas donors were nominally healthy upon sampling, unrecorded immune exposures were probable. These data originate in a study of cytomegalovirus exposure and HLA in healthy donors. General study results and limits: The presence/absence work took it that sequencing depth was about the same across donors.

Primers: 60 Vbeta forward and 13 Jbeta reverse. Sequencing used immunoSEQ multiplex PCR; TCRdb keeps in-frame clones, though not all of them. The listing contains 150,000 to 200,000 clones. Sample: PBMCs. This sequence originates from a woman aged 18-29 years in good health and CMV-seropositive.

The CDR3: CASSLVLGPSTDTQYF. The CDR3 DNA sequence: TGTGCCAGCAGCTTAGTGCTAGGTCCCTCCACAGATACGCAGTATTTT. The rearrangement links TRBV11-2 to TRBJ2-3; D is undetermined. The CDR3 has 16 residues. The V end was cut by 1 base, the J end by 2 bases, with 13 bases between. Per germline, CDR1 SGHAT and CDR2 FQNNGV.